These 10 T cell receptor beta chains originate from one sample sequenced in a study of spatial heterogeneity in lung cancer. Notes on the study in general: Tumoral mutation counts were tracked by counts of expanded intratumoral alpha and beta TCRs.

Regarding time point: sample taken at primary tumor resection. The antigens these receptors bind are not known. TCRdb passed the 5' RACE reads through MiXCR, listing each CDR3 protein once. The table shows 8,700 or so distinct CDR3 sequences, with 14% occurring only once. The material sequenced was lung tumor tissue, taken at surgery. Receptors originate from a male donor with early-stage non-small cell lung cancer.

Many counts were recorded for this clonotype. Because the library targeted alpha chains, this beta chain is an off-target read whose size means little. The J gene is TRBJ1-6, the V gene TRBV11-2, with D unclear. The CDR3 length is 16 residues. V shed 1 base and J shed 8 bases, with 15 bases lying between them. Germline loops: CDR1 SGHAT, CDR2 FQNNGV. CDR3 coding DNA: TGTGCCAGCAGCTTAGTGGGAGGACCTGGGGATTCACCCCTCCACTTT. Its translation is CASSLVGGPGDSPLHF. The whole variable domain, remainder taken from reference TRBV11-2 and TRBJ1-6, is EAGVAQSPRYKIIEKRQSVAFWCNPISGHATLYWYQQILGQGPKLLIQFQNNGVVDDSQLPKDRFSAERLKGVDSTLKIQPAKLEDSAVYLCASSLVGGPGDSPLHFGNGTRLTVT.

A word on this clonotype: Because this beta chain is a stray read in a library intended to capture alpha chains, its abundance should not be given much weight. The chain couples TRBV20-1 to TRBJ2-1, with D perhaps TRBD2 (5 bases). This CDR3 comprises 13 residues. In germline, CDR1 is DFQATT, CDR2 SNEGSKA (reference sequence). The V end was cut by 5 bases, the J end by 9 bases, with 17 bases between. The DNA for the CDR3 is TGCAGTGCTGTCCGTAGCGAGTCGGGTGAGCAGTTCTTC. Amino acids: CSAVRSESGEQFF.

In this sample, this clonotype turned up many times. Within a library made for alpha chains, this beta chain is off target, and its count is uninformative. The V call is TRBV30, the J call TRBJ2-3; D gene ambiguous. The CDR3 is 15 amino acids. Germline V gene data show CDR1 as GTSNPN and CDR2 as SVGIG (reference sequence). V was pared by 3 bases and J by 0 bases, with 13 bases between. For the CDR3, the DNA is TGTGCCTGGAGCCTGGTGCGTAAGAGCACAGATACGCAGTATTTT. It yields the protein CAWSLVRKSTDTQYF.

This clonotype showed up many times. This beta chain turned up in a library designed for alpha chains; as an off-target read, its abundance says little. DNA of the CDR3: TGTGCCAGCAGACGGACTAGCGGGAGTAGTTCCTACAATGAGCAGTTCTTC. As protein: CASRRTSGSSSYNEQFF. The chain combines TRBV28 with TRBJ2-1; TRBD2 matches at 13 bases. This CDR3 is 17 amino acids long. With 6 bases clipped from V and 1 base from J, the junction kept 6 bases outside the gene matches. Germline loops: CDR1 MDHEN, CDR2 SYDVKM.

Many counts were recorded for this clonotype. Since the library was made to target alpha chains, this beta chain is a stray read and its abundance is not meaningful. This chain uses TRBV20-1 with TRBJ2-7, with TRBD2 as a possible D gene (5 bases). CDR1 and CDR2 from the germline V gene are DFQATT and SNEGSKA (reference sequence). V was cut by 3 bases and J by 0 bases, with 9 bases left in between. There are 13 residues in the CDR3. The CDR3 here is CSASDGNSYEQYF. The CDR3 DNA reads as TGCAGTGCTAGTGACGGGAACTCCTACGAGCAGTACTTC.

Comments on this clonotype: This beta chain represents an off-target read in a library built for alpha chains; its size is of limited meaning. The genes are TRBV27 and TRBJ2-3, with TRBD2 as a possible D gene (6 bases). This CDR3 region has 13 residues. From germline, CDR1 is MNHEY and CDR2 SMNVEV (reference sequence). With 11 bases removed from V and 4 bases from J, the gap between germline ends came to 16 bases. The DNA for the CDR3 is TGTGCCTCCGGGGGTTCGGTGCCAGATACGCAGTATTTT. Translating gives CASGGSVPDTQYF.

There are a few counts of this clonotype. Since it is a stray read in a library aimed at alpha chains, this beta chain has a size that is not meaningful. The chain combines TRBV27 with TRBJ1-5; the D is unclear. Germline CDR1 MNHEY, CDR2 SMNVEV (reference sequence). The CDR3 is made up of 11 amino acids. V was trimmed by 8 bases and J by 7 bases, leaving 9 bases between them. In nucleotides, the CDR3 is TGTGCCAGCGGGCCAGACCAGCCCCAGCATTTT. Translation: CASGPDQPQHF.

In its sample, this clonotype was seen many times. This beta chain is an unintended read in a library built for alpha chains; its size means little. The J gene is TRBJ1-3, the V gene TRBV2, with D tentatively TRBD1 (5 bases). Trimming took 4 bases from V and 0 from J, leaving 16 bases between them. The germline V gene encodes CDR1 SNHLY and CDR2 FYNNEI. This CDR3 contains 17 residues. CDR3 loop: CASSAFRREISGNTIYF. The CDR3 DNA reads as TGTGCCAGCAGTGCGTTCCGCAGGGAAATCTCTGGAAACACCATATATTTT.

Of note for this clonotype: This beta chain is an unintended read in a library built for alpha chains; its size means little. The gene calls are TRBV6-2 or TRBV6-3 and TRBJ2-1; TRBD2 is a possible D gene (6 bases). The CDR3 runs 14 residues. Germline loops: CDR1 MNHEY, CDR2 SVGEGT. The V end lost 2 bases, the J end lost 4 bases, and 9 bases lay between the germline ends. CDR3 region: CASSYSGGYNEQFF. CDR3 nucleotide sequence: TGTGCCAGCAGTTACAGTGGAGGGTACAATGAGCAGTTCTTC.

Comments on this clonotype: A library prepared for alpha chains yielded this beta chain as an off-target read; its size is of little meaning. In DNA form, the CDR3 reads TGTGCCAGCCTTCACCTAAACATTCAGTACTTC. Its protein product is CASLHLNIQYF. The chain employs TRBV25-1 and TRBJ2-4; D remains ambiguous. The CDR3 totals 11 residues. Germline CDR1 and CDR2: MGHDK and SYGVNS. Trimming took off 8 bases at V and 6 bases at J, with 8 bases between the two ends.